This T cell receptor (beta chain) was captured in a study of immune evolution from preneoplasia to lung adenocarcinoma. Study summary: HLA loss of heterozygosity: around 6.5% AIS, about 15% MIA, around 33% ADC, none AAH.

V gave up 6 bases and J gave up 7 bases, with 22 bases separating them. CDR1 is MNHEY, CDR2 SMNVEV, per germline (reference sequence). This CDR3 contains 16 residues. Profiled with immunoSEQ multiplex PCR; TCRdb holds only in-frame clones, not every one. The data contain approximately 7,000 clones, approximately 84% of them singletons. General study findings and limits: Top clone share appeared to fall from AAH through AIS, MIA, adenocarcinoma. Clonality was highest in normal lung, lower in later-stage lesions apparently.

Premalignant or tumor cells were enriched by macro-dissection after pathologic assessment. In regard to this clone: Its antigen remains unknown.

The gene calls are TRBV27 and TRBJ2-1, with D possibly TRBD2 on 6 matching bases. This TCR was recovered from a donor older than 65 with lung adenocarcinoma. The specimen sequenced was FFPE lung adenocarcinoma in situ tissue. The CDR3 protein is CASRPSSAAGWNEQFF. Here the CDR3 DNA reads TGTGCCAGCAGACCCTCTAGCGCCGCAGGGTGGAATGAGCAGTTCTTC.